This T cell receptor (beta chain) was found in a study of blood T cell repertoires in COVID-19. Across the study: Material from acute and convalescent COVID-19 was sourced from the United States, Italy and Spain.

The CDR3 totals 18 residues. Contact with a PCR-confirmed or clinician-diagnosed COVID-19 case occurred within 2 weeks of entry. Assay: immunoSEQ multiplex PCR; the TCRdb copy retains only in-frame clones and omits some. The data contain a few hundred thousand clones, roughly 88% of them singletons. The TCR was taken from a woman between 18 and 30 years old who had been exposed to COVID-19. This chain links TRBV21-1 with TRBJ1-3; the table's TRBD1 call for D was not verified on the DNA. TRBV21-1 is recorded as a pseudogene. Sequencing was done on a sample of PBMCs or T cells enriched from blood (not recorded which). The CDR3 DNA follows: TGTGCCAGCAGCTCACGGGCAGGGGGCCTTCTCTCTGGAAACACCATATATTTT. Its translation is CASSSRAGGLLSGNTIYF.